These 30 T cell receptor beta chains came from one sample sequenced in a study of cytomegalovirus exposure and HLA in healthy donors. The PCR contained 60 Vbeta and 13 Jbeta primers. Sequencing used immunoSEQ multiplex PCR; TCRdb keeps in-frame clones, though not all of them. Here the sample spans 85,000 to 90,000 clones, 65% to 80% being singletons. Sequencing input: PBMCs. The receptors shown here come from a young man in good health and CMV-seronegative.

The rearrangement uses TRBV6-5 and TRBJ2-7; D might be TRBD1 (7 bases). Germline CDR1 MNHEY, CDR2 SVGAGI. This CDR3 contains 13 residues. The V end lost 6 bases, the J end lost 7 bases, and 16 bases lay between the germline ends. CDR3 region: CASRFQGGEEQYF. The CDR3 region has the DNA TGTGCCAGCAGGTTTCAGGGGGGAGAAGAGCAGTACTTC.

V and J are TRBV19 and TRBJ1-2; D unresolved. Trimming stripped 6 bases from V and 6 bases from J, with 17 bases between. Germline loops: CDR1 LNHDA, CDR2 SQIVND (reference sequence). The CDR3 length is 14 residues. This CDR3 is CASSLRGIGNGYTF. Here the CDR3 DNA reads TGTGCCAGTAGCCTGCGGGGTATAGGAAATGGCTACACCTTC.

The chain has TRBV18 and TRBJ2-1, with TRBD2 matching 15 bases. Germline V lookup: CDR1 KGHSH, CDR2 LQKENI. CDR3 length equals 13 residues. The junction had 1 base not matched to a gene; V was cut back by 3 bases and J by 13 bases. CDR3 protein: CASSPGLAGGQFF. The CDR3 nucleotides are TGTGCCAGCTCACCGGGACTAGCGGGGGGCCAGTTCTTC.

The chain uses TRBV14 and TRBJ2-6, with D perhaps TRBD1 (6 bases). The V end lost 1 base, the J end lost 2 bases, and 12 bases lay between the germline ends. Germline V gene lookup returns CDR1 SGHDN and CDR2 FVKESK. The CDR3 has 17 amino acids. Here the CDR3 reads CASSQGGGLAGANVLTF. CDR3 DNA: TGTGCCAGCAGCCAAGGAGGGGGTTTAGCTGGGGCCAACGTCCTGACTTTC.

As for this clone: The junction departs from germline at one end; a sequencing error may be responsible. The chain links TRBV10-3 to TRBJ2-7, with 8 bases fitting TRBD1. The CDR3 loop spans 13 amino acids. The germline V gene encodes CDR1 ENHRY and CDR2 SYGVKD. CDR3 coding DNA: TGTGCCATCAGCGACCAGGACAGGGCCTTTCCTACCTTC. Translating gives CAISDQDRAFPTF.

The chain combines TRBV2 with TRBJ2-7; D gene uncertain. Germline-derived CDR1 and CDR2 are SNHLY and FYNNEI. The CDR3 extends over 11 amino acids. Trimming pared 5 bases from V and 4 bases from J, leaving 6 bases between. CDR3 coding DNA: TGTGCCAGCAGTCCCGTGTACGAGCAGTACTTC. Translated, it gives CASSPVYEQYF.

This clone has more than one count but fewer than ten. The rearrangement joins TRBV5-6 to TRBJ2-7; D possibly corresponds to TRBD1 (6 bases). V was pared by 2 bases and J by 3 bases, with 9 bases between. This CDR3 is 13 amino acids long. CDR1 and CDR2 from the germline V gene are SGHDT and YYEEEE. The CDR3 sequence: CASSLIRGYEQYF. In DNA, the CDR3 is TGTGCCAGCAGCTTAATCAGGGGCTACGAGCAGTACTTC.

V is TRBV19 and J is TRBJ2-1; the match to TRBD2 covers 16 bases. This CDR3 region has 13 residues. Germline CDR1 LNHDA, CDR2 SQIVND (reference sequence). Trimming at V came to 8 bases and at J to 9 bases, leaving 1 base not matched to a gene. The CDR3 sequence: CASGTSGGGEQFF. The CDR3 bases are TGTGCCAGTGGGACTAGCGGGGGGGGTGAGCAGTTCTTC.

V is TRBV19 and J is TRBJ2-2, with 8 bases that match TRBD1. Losses at the gene ends were 4 bases for V and 6 bases for J; bases not matched to a gene: 1. The CDR3 loop spans 13 amino acids. CDR1 is LNHDA and CDR2 is SQIVND in the germline V gene (reference sequence). DNA for the CDR3: TGTGCCAGTAGTAAGACAGGGGCCGGGGAGCTGTTTTTT. Its translation is CASSKTGAGELFF.

The chain combines TRBV19 with TRBJ2-7; D gene unclear. This CDR3 region has 13 residues. Trimming stripped 3 bases from V and 7 bases from J, with 13 bases between. CDR1 is LNHDA and CDR2 is SQIVND in the germline V gene (reference sequence). CDR3 coding DNA: TGTGCCAGTAGTATTCAGCTAGTAGGTGAGCAGTACTTC. Its protein is CASSIQLVGEQYF.

The J gene is TRBJ1-1, the V gene TRBV19; TRBD1 aligns across 8 bases. CDR1 LNHDA and CDR2 SQIVND come from the germline V gene (reference sequence). J gave up 5 bases and V 4 bases, and 9 bases lay outside the gene matches. This CDR3 is built from 15 residues. CDR3 nucleotide sequence: TGTGCCAGTAGTAAACGGACAGGGAGGTCTACTGAAGCTTTCTTT. It yields the protein CASSKRTGRSTEAFF.

V is TRBV7-2 and J is TRBJ2-7, with a tentative D call TRBD1 (6 bases). CDR1 SGHTA and CDR2 FQGNSA come from the germline V gene. Trimming pared 0 bases from V and 4 bases from J, leaving 13 bases between. This CDR3 spans 15 amino acids. For the CDR3, the DNA is TGTGCCAGCAGCTTAGCCGCCACAGGGCCGTACGAGCAGTACTTC. It specifies CASSLAATGPYEQYF.

This clone has a handful of counts. The rearrangement links TRBV6-1 to TRBJ2-7, with 10 bases identical to TRBD1. V lost 6 bases to trimming and J lost 4 bases; unmatched junction nucleotides: 6. The CDR3 has 14 residues. Germline CDR1 and CDR2: MNHNS and SASEGT. The CDR3 bases are TGTGCCAGCAGCACCGGGACAGGGGTATACGAGCAGTACTTC. Its protein product is CASSTGTGVYEQYF.

This chain uses TRBV28 with TRBJ2-7, with D possibly TRBD1 on 7 matching bases. V dropped 7 bases and J dropped 5 bases, with 21 bases sitting between them. Germline assignment: CDR1 MDHEN and CDR2 SYDVKM. The CDR3 is 15 residues long. The CDR3 reads CASTRLGGSEDEQYF. CDR3 nucleotides: TGTGCCAGCACCCGACTAGGGGGCTCCGAAGACGAGCAGTACTTC.

J is TRBJ1-1 and V is TRBV5-6; no clear D gene. The CDR3 has 13 amino acids. V shed 1 base and J shed 6 bases, with 10 bases lying between them. Germline CDR1 and CDR2: SGHDT and YYEEEE. The CDR3 spells CASSLFSGSEAFF. For the CDR3, the DNA is TGTGCCAGCAGCTTGTTTTCGGGATCTGAAGCTTTCTTT.

The CDR3: CASSIQGNTEAFF. DNA of the CDR3: TGTGCCAGCAGTATACAGGGGAACACTGAAGCTTTCTTT. This chain links TRBV7-3 with TRBJ1-1; a possible D gene is TRBD1 (6 bases). V was shortened by 6 bases and J by 1 base, with 9 bases between the two germline ends. Germline V gene lookup returns CDR1 SGHTA and CDR2 FQGTGA. The CDR3 has 13 amino acids.

The chain has TRBV7-2 and TRBJ2-2, with D possibly TRBD1 on 6 matching bases. V was shortened by 2 bases and J by 0 bases, with 13 bases between the two germline ends. The germline gives CDR1 SGHTA, CDR2 FQGNSA. The CDR3 runs to 17 residues. The CDR3 protein is CASSLIAGATNTGELFF. CDR3 coding DNA: TGTGCCAGCAGCTTAATTGCAGGGGCTACGAACACCGGGGAGCTGTTTTTT.

The chain is built from TRBV4-3 and TRBJ1-4; 9 bases match TRBD1. Trimming removed 4 bases from V and 8 bases from J; junction bases left unmatched: 11. There are 16 residues in the CDR3. Germline CDR1 is LGHNA and CDR2 is YSLEER. CDR3 in amino acids: CASSLVQGARGEKLFF. CDR3 nucleotides: TGCGCCAGCAGCCTCGTACAGGGGGCACGGGGAGAAAAACTGTTTTTT.

To note about this clone: Other DNA sequences in this specimen translate into the identical CDR3. The chain couples TRBV7-9 to TRBJ1-1; 7 positions match TRBD1. Germline assignment: CDR1 SEHNR and CDR2 FQNEAQ (reference sequence). With V trimmed by 1 base and J by 3 bases, 2 bases remained unmatched. The CDR3 sequence is 14 residues long. In nucleotides, the CDR3 is TGTGCCAGCAGCTTAGGACAGGGTGACACTGAAGCTTTCTTT. Protein sequence: CASSLGQGDTEAFF. Supplemented by reference TRBV7-9 and TRBJ1-1, the full variable domain reads DTGVSQNPRHKITKRGQNVTFRCDPISEHNRLYWYRQTLGQGPEFLTYFQNEAQLEKSRLLSDRFSAERPKGSFSTLEIQRTEQGDSAMYLCASSLGQGDTEAFFGQGTRLTVV.

The chain links TRBV6-1 to TRBJ2-7; a weak D match, TRBD1 (5 bases). The V end lost 6 bases, the J end lost 0 bases, and 12 bases lay between the germline ends. From germline, CDR1 is MNHNS and CDR2 SASEGT. The CDR3 is 14 residues long. The CDR3 DNA sequence: TGTGCCAGCAGAGGCAGGGCCCTCTCCTACGAGCAGTACTTC. Its translation: CASRGRALSYEQYF.

The rearrangement links TRBV7-8 to TRBJ2-1, with TRBD1 identical over 7 bases. The V gene's germline CDR1 is SGHVS and CDR2 FQNEAQ. J was trimmed by 4 bases and V by 2 bases; bases with no gene match: 8. This CDR3 spans 16 amino acids. CDR3 in DNA: TGTGCCAGCAGCTTAAGGGACAGAAGCGAATACAATGAGCAGTTCTTC. This sequence encodes CASSLRDRSEYNEQFF.

The gene calls are TRBV5-1 and TRBJ2-1, with D possibly being TRBD1 (7 bases). Trimming pared 5 bases from V and 6 bases from J, leaving 18 bases between. CDR3 length: 15 amino acids. Germline CDR1 reads SGHRS; CDR2 reads YFSETQ. CDR3 coding DNA: TGCGCCAGCAGTCCGCCGGCGGGACAGATCAATGAGCAGTTCTTC. Translating it yields CASSPPAGQINEQFF.

The rearrangement joins TRBV4-3 to TRBJ1-1, with a possible D match to TRBD1 (5 bases). CDR1 LGHNA and CDR2 YSLEER come from the germline V gene. This CDR3 region has 13 residues. The ends were cut back, 0 bases at V and 8 bases at J, with 10 bases in the middle. Here the CDR3 reads CASSQDGYREAFF. The CDR3 DNA is TGCGCCAGCAGCCAAGATGGGTACAGGGAAGCTTTCTTT.

Remarks on this clone: A read error may account for a junction end that differs from germline. J is TRBJ2-1 and V is TRBV28, with D perhaps TRBD1 (6 bases). This CDR3 has 11 residues. Germline loops: CDR1 MDHEN, CDR2 SYDVKM. The CDR3 coding sequence is TGTGCCAGCAGTTTGGGGGCTTTCGTACTCTTC. Translation gives CASSLGAFVLF.

The rearrangement links TRBV30 to TRBJ2-1, with 9 bases aligning to TRBD2. The CDR3 length is 16 residues. Germline loops: CDR1 GTSNPN, CDR2 SVGIG (reference sequence). With 3 bases clipped from V and 9 bases from J, the junction kept 15 bases outside the gene matches. CDR3 sequence reads: CAWSPRVAGGPFEQFF. DNA for the CDR3: TGTGCCTGGAGCCCACGGGTTGCGGGGGGGCCCTTTGAGCAGTTCTTC.

This chain connects TRBV19 to TRBJ1-3; D is unclear. In germline, CDR1 is LNHDA, CDR2 SQIVND (reference sequence). This CDR3 has 15 amino acids. The CDR3 region has the DNA TGTGCTTCCCTTATGAGCGACTTCTCTGGAAACACCATATATTTT. Protein sequence: CASLMSDFSGNTIYF. The full variable domain, in which reference TRBV19 and TRBJ1-3 provide the parts outside the CDR3, is DGGITQSPKYLFRKEGQNVTLSCEQNLNHDAMYWYRQDPGQGLRLIYYSQIVNDFQKGDIAEGYSVSREKKESFPLTVTSAQKNPTAFYLCASLMSDFSGNTIYFGEGSWLTVV.

J is TRBJ2-1 and V is TRBV9; D is undetermined. Per the germline V gene, CDR1 is SGDLS and CDR2 is YYNGEE. The V and J ends lost 2 bases and 5 bases respectively, with 8 bases between them. CDR3 length equals 13 residues. CDR3 sequence reads: CASSVGEDNEQFF. The DNA of the CDR3 is TGTGCCAGCAGCGTCGGAGAGGACAATGAGCAGTTCTTC.

The chain joins TRBV10-3 to TRBJ2-7; 7 bases agree with TRBD2. The CDR3 runs 17 residues. J was trimmed by 0 bases and V by 5 bases; bases with no gene match: 13. CDR1 and CDR2 from the germline V gene are ENHRY and SYGVKD. The CDR3 region is CAISSVSGRRNSYEQYF. Written as DNA, the CDR3 is TGTGCCATCAGTTCCGTCTCCGGGAGGCGTAACTCCTACGAGCAGTACTTC.

The gene calls are TRBV5-4 and TRBJ1-4, with 8 bases aligning to TRBD1. J was trimmed by 8 bases and V by 4 bases; bases with no gene match: 10. In germline, CDR1 is SGHNT, CDR2 YYREEE (reference sequence). The CDR3 consists of 15 residues. The CDR3: CASSQDQGAREKLFF. CDR3 nucleotide sequence: TGTGCCAGCAGCCAAGACCAGGGGGCGCGGGAAAAACTGTTTTTT.

The DNA of the CDR3 is TGTGCCAGCAGCCTTTTTGAAGGGGGAGATACGCAGTATTTT. The encoded protein is CASSLFEGGDTQYF. The chain uses TRBV6-6 and TRBJ2-3, with D possibly TRBD1 on 6 matching bases. The CDR3 loop spans 14 amino acids. Deletions cut 6 bases from V and 5 bases from J, with 15 bases between. CDR1 MNHNY and CDR2 SVGAGI come from the germline V gene (reference sequence).